This passage covers 31 T cell receptor beta chains from one sample sequenced in a study of cytomegalovirus exposure and HLA in healthy donors. Primers: 60 Vbeta forward and 13 Jbeta reverse. Generated by immunoSEQ multiplex PCR, the TCRdb table keeps only in-frame clones and is missing some. Its listing shows about 70,000 clones. Sequenced input: PBMCs. These receptors originate from a woman younger than 45 in good health and CMV-seronegative.

This chain connects TRBV2 to TRBJ1-2, with D unresolved. Germline-derived CDR1 and CDR2 are SNHLY and FYNNEI. The CDR3 contains 15 residues. V was pared by 4 bases and J by 0 bases, with 12 bases between. The CDR3 loop is CASSVYGEANYGYTF. In DNA, the CDR3 is TGTGCCAGCAGTGTGTACGGTGAGGCTAACTATGGCTACACCTTC. The full variable domain, with the rest looked up from reference TRBV2 and TRBJ1-2, is EPEVTQTPSHQVTQMGQEVILRCVPISNHLYFYWYRQILGQKVEFLVSFYNNEISEKSEIFDDQFSVERPDGSNFTLKIRSTKLEDSAMYFCASSVYGEANYGYTFGSGTRLTVV.

J is TRBJ1-1 and V is TRBV7-9; D not certain. V was pared by 5 bases and J by 8 bases, with 12 bases between. The germline V gene has CDR1 SEHNR and CDR2 FQNEAQ (reference sequence). The CDR3 has 12 amino acids. The CDR3 region has the DNA TGTGCCAGCAGCACCCTGATCCAGGAAGCTTTCTTT. Protein sequence: CASSTLIQEAFF.

V gene TRBV28 combines with J gene TRBJ1-5; the match to TRBD1 covers 8 bases. This CDR3 is 16 amino acids long. The germline gives CDR1 MDHEN, CDR2 SYDVKM. Trimming cost V 2 bases and J 6 bases; bases outside gene matches: 9. The CDR3 is CASSLLGQGRGQPQHF. CDR3 sequence (DNA): TGTGCCAGCAGTTTACTTGGACAGGGCCGGGGTCAGCCCCAGCATTTT. The full variable domain, rest sourced from reference TRBV28 and TRBJ1-5, is DVKVTQSSRYLVKRTGEKVFLECVQDMDHENMFWYRQDPGLGLRLIYFSYDVKMKEKGDIPEGYSVSREKKERFSLILESASTNQTSMYLCASSLLGQGRGQPQHFGDGTRLSIL.

V and J are TRBV27 and TRBJ2-5; 11 positions agree with TRBD2. The CDR3 is 14 residues long. The V and J ends lost 7 bases and 4 bases, in that order; junction bases with no gene match: 5. CDR1 is MNHEY and CDR2 is SMNVEV in the germline V gene (reference sequence). CDR3 region: CASKRLAGPETQYF. CDR3 in DNA: TGTGCCAGCAAGAGACTAGCGGGACCAGAGACCCAGTACTTC.

This chain connects TRBV25-1 to TRBJ1-4, with a tentative D call TRBD1 (6 bases). The germline V gene has CDR1 MGHDK and CDR2 SYGVNS. Trimming took off 3 bases at V and 4 bases at J, with 12 bases between the two ends. The CDR3 runs to 15 residues. CDR3 nucleotide sequence: TGTGCCAGCAGTGACATACAGGGCCATAATGAAAAACTGTTTTTT. Its protein product is CASSDIQGHNEKLFF.

The chain employs TRBV29-1 and TRBJ1-1; D call uncertain. Germline V gene data show CDR1 as SQVTM and CDR2 as ANQGSEA. The V and J ends lost 8 bases and 7 bases respectively, with 14 bases between them. CDR3 length equals 11 residues. In nucleotides, the CDR3 is TGCAGCACTACGGTACTGGGTGAAGCTTTCTTT. Translation gives CSTTVLGEAFF. Drawing the rest from reference TRBV29-1 and TRBJ1-1, the complete variable domain is SAVISQKPSRDICQRGTSLTIQCQVDSQVTMMFWYRQQPGQSLTLIATANQGSEATYESGFVIDKFPISRPNLTFSTLTVSNMSPEDSSIYLCSTTVLGEAFFGQGTRLTVV.

This chain joins TRBV2 and TRBJ1-4, with D possibly matching TRBD1 (6 bases). The CDR3 runs to 11 residues. CDR1 is SNHLY and CDR2 is FYNNEI in the germline V gene. The V gene lost 9 bases and the J gene lost 10 bases, with 12 bases spanning the gap. The CDR3 DNA sequence: TGTGCCAGTCACAGGGACGTAAAACTGTTTTTT. Its protein is CASHRDVKLFF.

The chain employs TRBV10-3 and TRBJ2-1; D is possibly TRBD2 (6 bases). Germline loops: CDR1 ENHRY, CDR2 SYGVKD. The V end lost 8 bases, the J end lost 0 bases, and 14 bases lay between the germline ends. The CDR3 has 15 amino acids. CDR3 coding DNA: TGTGCCATCGGCGTAGCGGAAAGCTCCTACAATGAGCAGTTCTTC. It yields the protein CAIGVAESSYNEQFF.

With regard to this clone: The identical CDR3 is also encoded by other nucleotide sequences in the sample. The chain has TRBV5-1 and TRBJ2-7; 8 bases line up with TRBD1. Trimming cost V 4 bases and J 2 bases; bases outside gene matches: 5. This CDR3 has 14 residues. Germline assignment: CDR1 SGHRS and CDR2 YFSETQ. CDR3 amino acids: CASSPGQGPYEQYF. The CDR3 DNA is TGCGCCAGCAGCCCCGGACAGGGTCCCTACGAGCAGTACTTC.

CDR3 residues: CASSSLRTVQETQYF. CDR3 coding DNA: TGTGCCAGCAGTTCTCTCCGGACTGTGCAAGAGACCCAGTACTTC. This chain uses TRBV28 with TRBJ2-5, with D possibly being TRBD2 (5 bases). V was cut by 4 bases and J by 2 bases, with 14 bases left in between. The length of the CDR3 is 15 residues. Germline CDR1 is MDHEN and CDR2 is SYDVKM.

The gene calls are TRBV19 and TRBJ2-1, with TRBD1 as a possible D gene (5 bases). The V end was cut by 4 bases, the J end by 4 bases, with 11 bases between. The CDR3 length is 14 residues. Germline lookup yields CDR1 LNHDA and CDR2 SQIVND (reference sequence). The CDR3 sequence: CASSTNTGYNEQFF. CDR3 bases: TGTGCCAGTAGTACTAACACAGGATACAATGAGCAGTTCTTC.

This chain connects TRBV4-1 to TRBJ2-1; D possibly corresponds to TRBD1 (5 bases). CDR1 is MGHRA, CDR2 YSYEKL, per germline. The CDR3 has 14 amino acids. With 3 bases removed from V and 3 bases from J, the gap between germline ends came to 9 bases. DNA for the CDR3: TGCGCCAGCAGCCACGTAGACAGCTACAATGAGCAGTTCTTC. Its protein product is CASSHVDSYNEQFF.

V usage is TRBV27 and J usage is TRBJ2-7, with D unclear. Per germline, CDR1 MNHEY and CDR2 SMNVEV (reference sequence). The V end was cut by 5 bases, the J end by 1 base, with 12 bases between. This CDR3 is built from 14 residues. CDR3 sequence: CASSATHSSYEQYF. DNA of the CDR3: TGTGCCAGCAGTGCAACCCACAGTTCCTACGAGCAGTACTTC.

The rearrangement links TRBV6-5 to TRBJ1-1; D unclear. The V end lost 5 bases, the J end lost 2 bases, and 12 bases lay between the germline ends. Germline CDR1 reads MNHEY; CDR2 reads SVGAGI. The CDR3 is made up of 14 amino acids. CDR3 in amino acids: CASSNPPGNTEAFF. The CDR3 nucleotides read TGTGCCAGCAGTAACCCCCCGGGTAACACTGAAGCTTTCTTT.

Note on this clone: A read error may account for a junction end that differs from germline. The chain carries TRBV7-7 and TRBJ2-2, with 8 positions matching TRBD2. The CDR3 is 17 amino acids. The germline V gene has CDR1 SSHAT and CDR2 FNYEAQ (reference sequence). In DNA, the CDR3 is TGTGCTAGCAGCTTAGAAATAGCGGGGAAGAACACCGGGGAGCTGTTTTTT. Protein: CASSLEIAGKNTGELFF.

This chain uses TRBV4-1 with TRBJ2-2, with 8 bases aligning to TRBD2. Germline CDR1 is MGHRA and CDR2 is YSYEKL. This CDR3 spans 13 amino acids. J lost 4 bases, V lost 6 bases, and 1 base had no gene match. CDR3 amino acids: CASRGLATGELFF. The DNA of the CDR3 is TGCGCCAGCAGAGGACTAGCCACCGGGGAGCTGTTTTTT.

V usage is TRBV6-5 and J usage is TRBJ2-7, with 7 positions matching TRBD1. Trimming took 5 bases from V and 3 from J; bases not matched to a gene: 7. This CDR3 spans 14 amino acids. Looked up from germline, CDR1 is MNHEY and CDR2 is SVGAGI. CDR3 DNA sequence: TGTGCCAGCAGTCCAACAGGGGTGCTCTACGAGCAGTACTTC. It is translated as CASSPTGVLYEQYF.

CDR3 coding DNA: TGCGCCAGCAGCTTGGGAGGGGACAGCTACGAGCAGTACTTC. Encoded protein: CASSLGGDSYEQYF. The genes are TRBV5-1 and TRBJ2-7; 7 nucleotides line up with TRBD1. This CDR3 region has 14 residues. The V and J ends lost 0 bases and 3 bases, in that order; junction bases with no gene match: 3. From germline, CDR1 is SGHRS and CDR2 YFSETQ.

The rearrangement links TRBV30 to TRBJ1-1; a weak D match, TRBD1 (6 bases). Germline V gene lookup returns CDR1 GTSNPN and CDR2 SVGIG (reference sequence). The length of the CDR3 is 13 residues. Deletions cut 0 bases from V and 4 bases from J, with 9 bases between. The CDR3 protein is CAWSVGGATEAFF. CDR3 coding DNA: TGTGCCTGGAGTGTAGGGGGGGCCACTGAAGCTTTCTTT.

V and J are TRBV7-9 and TRBJ1-2; D gene ambiguous. CDR1 SEHNR and CDR2 FQNEAQ come from the germline V gene (reference sequence). Trimming took 3 bases from V and 13 from J, leaving 12 bases between them. The CDR3 extends over 11 amino acids. CDR3 in DNA: TGTGCCAGCAGCTTTGTCCGGTCTACCACCTTC. Residues: CASSFVRSTTF. The variable domain in full, completed from reference TRBV7-9 and TRBJ1-2, reads DTGVSQNPRHKITKRGQNVTFRCDPISEHNRLYWYRQTLGQGPEFLTYFQNEAQLEKSRLLSDRFSAERPKGSFSTLEIQRTEQGDSAMYLCASSFVRSTTFGSGTRLTVV.

The chain links TRBV11-2 to TRBJ2-5, with 7 bases that match TRBD2. Trimming took 5 bases from V and 4 from J; bases not matched to a gene: 7. The CDR3 totals 14 residues. The germline gives CDR1 SGHAT, CDR2 FQNNGV. The CDR3 here is CASSLGGGRETQYF. The CDR3 bases are TGTGCCAGCAGCCTGGGCGGGGGAAGAGAGACCCAGTACTTC.

The gene calls are TRBV7-2 and TRBJ2-2, with 13 bases identical to TRBD2. The CDR3 has 18 amino acids. V lost 5 bases and J lost 7; bases outside the gene matches: 13. The V gene's germline CDR1 is SGHTA and CDR2 FQGNSA. This CDR3 is CASSPPGLAGVKGGELFF. The DNA of the CDR3 is TGTGCCAGCAGCCCTCCAGGACTAGCGGGGGTTAAGGGCGGGGAGCTGTTTTTT.

The V and J genes are TRBV28 and TRBJ1-4; D is perhaps TRBD1 (5 bases). Trimming pared 6 bases from V and 6 bases from J, leaving 17 bases between. CDR1 is MDHEN, CDR2 SYDVKM, per germline. The CDR3 sequence is 15 residues long. CDR3 sequence reads: CASRRGGGWDEKLFF. The CDR3 nucleotides read TGTGCCAGCAGGCGCGGGGGAGGGTGGGATGAAAAACTGTTTTTT.

The V gene is TRBV6-1, the J gene TRBJ2-7; TRBD1 agrees at 7 bases. Germline V lookup: CDR1 MNHNS, CDR2 SASEGT. The CDR3 is 12 residues long. Trimming at V came to 5 bases and at J to 8 bases, leaving 6 bases not matched to a gene. DNA for the CDR3: TGTGCCAGCAGTCCGACAGGGTTGAAGCAGTACTTC. Protein sequence: CASSPTGLKQYF.

Of note for this clone: Other DNA sequences within the sample encode an identical CDR3. The rearrangement uses TRBV10-1 and TRBJ2-1, with a possible D match to TRBD2 (5 bases). V was shortened by 3 bases and J by 1 base, with 10 bases between the two germline ends. CDR3 length equals 15 residues. The germline CDR1 and CDR2 sequences are WNHNN and SYGVQD (reference sequence). The CDR3 spells CASSEGRGSYNEQFF. In nucleotides, the CDR3 is TGCGCCAGCAGTGAAGGGCGAGGGTCCTACAATGAGCAGTTCTTC.

The chain uses TRBV18 and TRBJ1-3; D remains unclear. V was shortened by 0 bases and J by 1 base, with 13 bases between the two germline ends. Germline V gene data show CDR1 as KGHSH and CDR2 as LQKENI. The CDR3 runs to 17 residues. This chain's CDR3 is CASSPPNRAVSGNTIYF. In nucleotides, the CDR3 is TGTGCCAGCTCACCACCGAACAGAGCCGTATCTGGAAACACCATATATTTT.

V and J are TRBV7-9 and TRBJ2-7; TRBD1 is a possible D gene (5 bases). V lost 5 bases, J lost 7 bases, and 15 bases lay in between. The CDR3 spans 13 residues. Germline V gene data show CDR1 as SEHNR and CDR2 as FQNEAQ (reference sequence). This chain's CDR3 is CASSPLLTGEQYF. The DNA of the CDR3 is TGTGCCAGCAGCCCCCTTCTCACAGGAGAGCAGTACTTC.

V and J are TRBV5-4 and TRBJ2-1; possible D gene TRBD2, 7 bases. Trimming left V 4 bases short and J 6 bases short, with 17 bases between. Germline V gene sequence: CDR1 SGHNT, CDR2 YYREEE (reference sequence). The CDR3 is 15 amino acids. The CDR3 nucleotides read TGTGCCAGCAGCCTCCCGGGGGCTAGCGGCAATGAGCAGTTCTTC. This gives the protein CASSLPGASGNEQFF.

The rearrangement links TRBV7-9 to TRBJ1-2; no clear D. The CDR3 totals 14 residues. V lost 2 bases, J lost 9 bases, and 16 bases lay in between. Germline CDR1 and CDR2: SEHNR and FQNEAQ (reference sequence). The CDR3 nucleotides are TGTGCCAGCAGCTTAATCGGGTCCCTCTCGCGCTACACCTTC. Translation gives CASSLIGSLSRYTF. The variable domain in full, with the rest retrieved from reference TRBV7-9 and TRBJ1-2, is DTGVSQNPRHKITKRGQNVTFRCDPISEHNRLYWYRQTLGQGPEFLTYFQNEAQLEKSRLLSDRFSAERPKGSFSTLEIQRTEQGDSAMYLCASSLIGSLSRYTFGSGTRLTVV.

This sequence joins TRBV7-9 and TRBJ2-7; D might be TRBD1 (5 bases). This CDR3 has 15 amino acids. V lost 5 bases to trimming and J lost 6 bases, with 20 bases between them. Germline CDR1 reads SEHNR; CDR2 reads FQNEAQ (reference sequence). The CDR3 sequence is CASSPPAGQAPEQYF. CDR3 nucleotide sequence: TGTGCCAGCAGCCCCCCCGCAGGGCAAGCACCCGAGCAGTACTTC.

This chain connects TRBV28 to TRBJ1-2; the D is unclear. The CDR3 has 14 amino acids. Per the germline V gene, CDR1 is MDHEN and CDR2 is SYDVKM. V lost 1 base, J lost 1 base, and 7 bases lay in between. CDR3 sequence reads: CASSLLALNYGYTF. DNA of the CDR3: TGTGCCAGCAGTTTATTAGCTCTTAACTATGGCTACACCTTC.